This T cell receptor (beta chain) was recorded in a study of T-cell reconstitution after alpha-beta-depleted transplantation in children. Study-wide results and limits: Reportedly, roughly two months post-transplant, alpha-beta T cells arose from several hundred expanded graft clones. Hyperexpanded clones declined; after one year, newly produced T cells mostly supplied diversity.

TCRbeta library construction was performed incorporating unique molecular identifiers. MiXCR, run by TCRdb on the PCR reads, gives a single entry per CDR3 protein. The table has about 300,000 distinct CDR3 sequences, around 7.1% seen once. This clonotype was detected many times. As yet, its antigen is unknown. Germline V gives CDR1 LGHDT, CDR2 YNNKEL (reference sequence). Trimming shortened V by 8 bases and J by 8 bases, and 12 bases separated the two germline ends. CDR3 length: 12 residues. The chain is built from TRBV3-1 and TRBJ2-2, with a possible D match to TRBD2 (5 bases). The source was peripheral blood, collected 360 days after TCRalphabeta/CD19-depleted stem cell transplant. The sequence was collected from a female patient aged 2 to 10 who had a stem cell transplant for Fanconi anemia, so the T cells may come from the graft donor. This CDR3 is CASLDSLGELFF. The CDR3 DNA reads TGTGCCAGCTTGGACTCCCTGGGGGAGCTGTTTTTT.